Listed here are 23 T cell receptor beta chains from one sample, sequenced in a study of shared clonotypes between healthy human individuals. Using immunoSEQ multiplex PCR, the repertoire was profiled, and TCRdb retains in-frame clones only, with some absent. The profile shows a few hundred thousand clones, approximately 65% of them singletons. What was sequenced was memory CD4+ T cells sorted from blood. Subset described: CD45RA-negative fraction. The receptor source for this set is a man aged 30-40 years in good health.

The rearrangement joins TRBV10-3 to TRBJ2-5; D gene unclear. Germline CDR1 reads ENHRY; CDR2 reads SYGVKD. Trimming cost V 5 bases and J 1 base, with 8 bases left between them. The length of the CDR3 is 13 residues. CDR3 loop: CAISQAGQETQYF. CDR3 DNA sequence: TGTGCCATCAGTCAGGCCGGCCAAGAGACCCAGTACTTC.

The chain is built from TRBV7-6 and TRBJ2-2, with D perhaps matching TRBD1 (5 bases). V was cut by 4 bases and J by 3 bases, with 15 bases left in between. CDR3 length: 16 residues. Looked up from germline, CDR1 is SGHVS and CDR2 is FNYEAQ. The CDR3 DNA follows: TGTGCCAGCAGCTCACGAGGATCAGGGTACACCGGGGAGCTGTTTTTT. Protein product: CASSSRGSGYTGELFF.

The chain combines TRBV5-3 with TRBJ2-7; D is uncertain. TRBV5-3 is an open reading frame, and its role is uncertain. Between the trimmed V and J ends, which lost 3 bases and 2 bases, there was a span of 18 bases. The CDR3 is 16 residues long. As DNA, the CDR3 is TGTGCCAGAAGCTGTGATGCTAGGCGTTGGGCCTACGAGCAGTACTTC. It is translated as CARSCDARRWAYEQYF.

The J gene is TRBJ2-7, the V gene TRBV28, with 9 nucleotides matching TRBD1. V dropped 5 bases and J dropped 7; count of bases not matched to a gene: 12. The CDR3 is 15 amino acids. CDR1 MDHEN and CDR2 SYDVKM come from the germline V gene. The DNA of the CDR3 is TGTGCCAGCAGTAATACCGGGACAGGGTCTTTTGAGCAGTACTTC. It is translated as CASSNTGTGSFEQYF.

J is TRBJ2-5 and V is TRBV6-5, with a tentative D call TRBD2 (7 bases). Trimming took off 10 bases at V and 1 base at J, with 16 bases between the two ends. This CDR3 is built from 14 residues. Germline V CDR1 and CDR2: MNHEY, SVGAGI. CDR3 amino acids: CATSRGGAQETQYF. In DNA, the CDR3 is TGTGCCACCTCGCGAGGGGGGGCCCAAGAGACCCAGTACTTC.

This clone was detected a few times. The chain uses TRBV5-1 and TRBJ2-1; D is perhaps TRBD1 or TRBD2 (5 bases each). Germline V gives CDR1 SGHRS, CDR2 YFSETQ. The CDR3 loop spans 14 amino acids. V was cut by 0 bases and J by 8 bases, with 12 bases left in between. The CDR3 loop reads CASSLAVGVYEQFF. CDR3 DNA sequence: TGCGCCAGCAGCTTGGCCGTGGGGGTCTATGAGCAGTTCTTC.

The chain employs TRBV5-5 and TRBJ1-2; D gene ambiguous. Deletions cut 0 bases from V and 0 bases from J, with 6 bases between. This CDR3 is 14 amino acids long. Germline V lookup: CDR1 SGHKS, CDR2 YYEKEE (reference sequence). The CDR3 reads CASSLEDPNYGYTF. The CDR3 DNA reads TGTGCCAGCAGCTTGGAGGACCCTAACTATGGCTACACCTTC.

As DNA, the CDR3 is TGTGCCAGCAGTTTATCCAGTTTTTTTTTAAGGGAAAAACTGTTTTTT. Encoded protein: CASSLSSFFLREKLFF. This chain links TRBV27 with TRBJ1-4; D is ambiguous. V dropped 0 bases and J dropped 8 bases, with 16 bases sitting between them. Per germline, CDR1 MNHEY and CDR2 SMNVEV (reference sequence). CDR3 length: 16 residues.

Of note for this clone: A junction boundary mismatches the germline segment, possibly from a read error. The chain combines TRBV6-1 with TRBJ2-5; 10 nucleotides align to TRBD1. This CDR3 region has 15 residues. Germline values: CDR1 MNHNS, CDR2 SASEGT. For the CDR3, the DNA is TGTGCCAGCACCGGGGTTTGGGACAGGGGACTAGTGGCGGACTTC. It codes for CASTGVWDRGLVADF.

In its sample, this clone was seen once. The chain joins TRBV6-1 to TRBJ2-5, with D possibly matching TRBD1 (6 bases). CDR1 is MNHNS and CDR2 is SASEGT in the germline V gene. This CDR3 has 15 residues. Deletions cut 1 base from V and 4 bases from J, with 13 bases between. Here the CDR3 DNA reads TGTGCCAGCAGTGAAGTTCCAGGGGTGGTAGAGACCCAGTACTTC. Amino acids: CASSEVPGVVETQYF.

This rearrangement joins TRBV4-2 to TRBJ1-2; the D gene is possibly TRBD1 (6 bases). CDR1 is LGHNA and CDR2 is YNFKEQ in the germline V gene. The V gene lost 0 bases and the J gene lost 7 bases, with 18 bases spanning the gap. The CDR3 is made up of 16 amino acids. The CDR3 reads CASSQDLVGGRIGYTF. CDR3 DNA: TGTGCCAGCAGCCAAGATCTTGTCGGGGGGCGGATTGGCTACACCTTC.

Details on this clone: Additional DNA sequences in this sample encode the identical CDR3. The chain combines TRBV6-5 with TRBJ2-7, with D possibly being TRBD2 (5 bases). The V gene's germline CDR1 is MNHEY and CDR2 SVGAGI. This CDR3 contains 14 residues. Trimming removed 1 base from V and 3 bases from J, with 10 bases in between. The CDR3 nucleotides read TGTGCCAGCAGTTACTGGGGAGTTAGCTACGAGCAGTACTTC. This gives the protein CASSYWGVSYEQYF.

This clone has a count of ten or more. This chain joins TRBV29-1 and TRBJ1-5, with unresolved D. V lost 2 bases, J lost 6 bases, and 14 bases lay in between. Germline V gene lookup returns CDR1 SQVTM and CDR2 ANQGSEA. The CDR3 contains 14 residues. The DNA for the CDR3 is TGCAGCGTTGAAAATCGGAGGGAATCTCAGCCCCAGCATTTT. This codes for CSVENRRESQPQHF.

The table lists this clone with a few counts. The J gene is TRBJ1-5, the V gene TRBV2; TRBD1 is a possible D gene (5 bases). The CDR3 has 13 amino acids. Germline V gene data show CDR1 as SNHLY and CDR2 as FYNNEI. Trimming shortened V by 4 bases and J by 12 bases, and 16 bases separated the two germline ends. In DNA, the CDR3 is TGTGCCAGCAGTGTGGTGACAGAAGTGCGCCAGCATTTT. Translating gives CASSVVTEVRQHF. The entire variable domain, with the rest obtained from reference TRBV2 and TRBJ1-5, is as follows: EPEVTQTPSHQVTQMGQEVILRCVPISNHLYFYWYRQILGQKVEFLVSFYNNEISEKSEIFDDQFSVERPDGSNFTLKIRSTKLEDSAMYFCASSVVTEVRQHFGDGTRLSIL.

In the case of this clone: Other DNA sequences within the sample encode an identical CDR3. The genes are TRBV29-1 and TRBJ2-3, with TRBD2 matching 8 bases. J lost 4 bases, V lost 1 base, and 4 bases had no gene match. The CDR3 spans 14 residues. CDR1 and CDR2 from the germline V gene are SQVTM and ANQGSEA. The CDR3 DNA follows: TGCAGCGTTGAAGGTGGGCGGGGGGCAGATACGCAGTATTTT. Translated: CSVEGGRGADTQYF.

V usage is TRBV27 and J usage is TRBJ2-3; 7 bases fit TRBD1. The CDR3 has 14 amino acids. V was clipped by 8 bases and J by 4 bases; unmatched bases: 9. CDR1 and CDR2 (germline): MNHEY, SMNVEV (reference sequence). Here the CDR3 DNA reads TGTGCCAGCGCAAACAGGGGATGGGCAGATACGCAGTATTTT. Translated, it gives CASANRGWADTQYF.

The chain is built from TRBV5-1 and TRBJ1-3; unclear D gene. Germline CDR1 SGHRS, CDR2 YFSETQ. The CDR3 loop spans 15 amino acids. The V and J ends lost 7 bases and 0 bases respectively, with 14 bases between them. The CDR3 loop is CASAPGASSGNTIYF. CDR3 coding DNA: TGCGCCAGCGCCCCGGGCGCTAGCTCTGGAAACACCATATATTTT.

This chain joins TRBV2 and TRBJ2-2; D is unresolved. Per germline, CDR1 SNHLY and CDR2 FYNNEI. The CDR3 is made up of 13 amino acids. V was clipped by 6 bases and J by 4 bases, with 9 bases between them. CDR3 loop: CASRGDGTGELFF. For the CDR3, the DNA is TGTGCCAGCAGAGGCGATGGCACCGGGGAGCTGTTTTTT.

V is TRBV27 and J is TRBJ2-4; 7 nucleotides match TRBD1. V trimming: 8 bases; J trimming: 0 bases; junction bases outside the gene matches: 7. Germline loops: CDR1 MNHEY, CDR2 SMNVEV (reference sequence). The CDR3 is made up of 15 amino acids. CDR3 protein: CASGSPGGAKNIQYF. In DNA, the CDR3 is TGTGCCAGCGGCTCTCCAGGGGGAGCCAAAAACATTCAGTACTTC.

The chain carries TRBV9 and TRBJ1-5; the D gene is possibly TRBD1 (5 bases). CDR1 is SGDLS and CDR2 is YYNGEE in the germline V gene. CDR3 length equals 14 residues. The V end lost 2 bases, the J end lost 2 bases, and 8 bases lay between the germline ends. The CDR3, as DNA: TGTGCCAGCAGCGTCGGAGGGGGCAATCAGCCCCAGCATTTT. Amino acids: CASSVGGGNQPQHF.

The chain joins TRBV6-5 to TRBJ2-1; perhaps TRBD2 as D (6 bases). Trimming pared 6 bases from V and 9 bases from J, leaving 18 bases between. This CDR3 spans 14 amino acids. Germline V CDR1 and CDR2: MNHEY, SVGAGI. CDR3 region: CASSHRGAGPEQFF. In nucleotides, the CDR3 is TGTGCCAGCAGCCACCGGGGAGCGGGCCCTGAGCAGTTCTTC.

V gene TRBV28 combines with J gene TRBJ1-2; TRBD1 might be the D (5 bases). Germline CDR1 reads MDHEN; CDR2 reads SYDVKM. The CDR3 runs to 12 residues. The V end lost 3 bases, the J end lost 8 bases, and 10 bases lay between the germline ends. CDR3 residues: CASSLGGRGYTF. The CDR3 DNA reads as TGTGCCAGCAGTTTGGGGGGTAGAGGCTACACCTTC.

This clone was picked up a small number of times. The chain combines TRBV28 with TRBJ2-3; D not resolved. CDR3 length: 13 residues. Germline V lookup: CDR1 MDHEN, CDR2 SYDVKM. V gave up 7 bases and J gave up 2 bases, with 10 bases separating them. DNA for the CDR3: TGTGCCAGCAAATCGCCGAACACAGATACGCAGTATTTT. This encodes CASKSPNTDTQYF.